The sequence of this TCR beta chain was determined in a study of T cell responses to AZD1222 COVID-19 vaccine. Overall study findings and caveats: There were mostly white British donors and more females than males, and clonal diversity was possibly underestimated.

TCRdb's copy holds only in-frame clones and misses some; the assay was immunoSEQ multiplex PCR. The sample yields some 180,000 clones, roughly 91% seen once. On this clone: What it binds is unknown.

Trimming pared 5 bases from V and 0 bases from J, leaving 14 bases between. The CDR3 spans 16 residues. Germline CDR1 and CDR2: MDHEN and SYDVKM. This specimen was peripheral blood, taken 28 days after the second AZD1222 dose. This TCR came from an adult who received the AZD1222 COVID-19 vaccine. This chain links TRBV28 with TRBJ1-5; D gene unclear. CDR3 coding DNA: TGTGCCAGCAGTCTACCCCCGGGGTATAGCAATCAGCCCCAGCATTTT. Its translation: CASSLPPGYSNQPQHF.